The sample holds many counts of the clone carrying this TCR beta chain. Its antigen remains unidentified. The whole isolated RNA underwent reverse transcription, so sequencing captured expressed TCRB transcripts. Method: immunoSEQ multiplex PCR; TCRdb's copy keeps in-frame clones and lacks some. This sample has hundreds of thousands of clones, with 6.5% to 10% found just once. Germline CDR1 SQVTM, CDR2 ANQGSEA. This CDR3 comprises 13 residues. V was cut by 2 bases and J by 5 bases, with 10 bases left in between. The source of the sample is a study of beta chain features in type 1 diabetes. Looking at the study overall: When patients were set against healthy donors, age, gender and cell yields were similar. Analysis included about 100 million sorted cells drawn from all samples. Findings of the study overall: Patients' naive, central memory and Treg TCRB repertoires seemed closer to one another than those of healthy donors.

V usage is TRBV29-1 and J usage is TRBJ2-1; D is uncertain. Input material: central memory CD4+ T cells from blood. The clonotype originates from a woman under 30 in good health. In nucleotides, the CDR3 is TGCAGCGTTGAAAAACAGACTGACAATGAGCAGTTCTTC. Its protein is CSVEKQTDNEQFF.